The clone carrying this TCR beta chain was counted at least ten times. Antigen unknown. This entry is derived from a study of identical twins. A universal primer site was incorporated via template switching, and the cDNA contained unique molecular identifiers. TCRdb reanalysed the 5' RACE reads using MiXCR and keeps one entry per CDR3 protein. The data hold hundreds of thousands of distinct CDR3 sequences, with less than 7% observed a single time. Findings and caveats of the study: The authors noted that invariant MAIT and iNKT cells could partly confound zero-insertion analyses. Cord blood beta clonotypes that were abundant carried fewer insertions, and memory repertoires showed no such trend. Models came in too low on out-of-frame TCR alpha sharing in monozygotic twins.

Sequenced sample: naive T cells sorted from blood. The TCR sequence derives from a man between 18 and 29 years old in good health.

CDR3 DNA sequence: TGCAGTGCGACTCAGGCCCCCTACGAGCAGTACTTC. Translation gives CSATQAPYEQYF. V usage is TRBV20-1 and J usage is TRBJ2-7; D is undetermined. V lost 6 bases and J lost 2, with 11 bases in between. The germline CDR1 and CDR2 sequences are DFQATT and SNEGSKA (reference sequence). The CDR3 has 12 amino acids.